The TCR beta chain described here comes from a study of graft-versus-host responses after intestinal transplantation. Study findings and constraints: Recipient bone marrow held GvH clones, some seen earlier in ileum or blood.

Profiled with immunoSEQ multiplex PCR; TCRdb holds only in-frame clones, not every one. Seen here are some 110,000 clones, roughly 92% observed once, and the top ten hold 0.2% to 0.25%. This clone was detected only a few times. Its cognate antigen is unknown. V gave up 9 bases and J gave up 7 bases; unmatched junction bases: 2. The CDR3 has 12 residues. Germline loops: CDR1 ENHRY, CDR2 SYGVKD. This receptor was identified in a human donor who was the organ donor for an intestinal transplant. The source material was unstimulated CD4+ T cells sorted from spleen or lymph node cells, sampled before transplant. The rearrangement links TRBV10-3 to TRBJ1-3; TRBD1 aligns across 11 bases. This CDR3 is CAIGTGGNTIYF. In DNA, the CDR3 is TGTGCCATTGGGACAGGGGGGAACACCATATATTTT.